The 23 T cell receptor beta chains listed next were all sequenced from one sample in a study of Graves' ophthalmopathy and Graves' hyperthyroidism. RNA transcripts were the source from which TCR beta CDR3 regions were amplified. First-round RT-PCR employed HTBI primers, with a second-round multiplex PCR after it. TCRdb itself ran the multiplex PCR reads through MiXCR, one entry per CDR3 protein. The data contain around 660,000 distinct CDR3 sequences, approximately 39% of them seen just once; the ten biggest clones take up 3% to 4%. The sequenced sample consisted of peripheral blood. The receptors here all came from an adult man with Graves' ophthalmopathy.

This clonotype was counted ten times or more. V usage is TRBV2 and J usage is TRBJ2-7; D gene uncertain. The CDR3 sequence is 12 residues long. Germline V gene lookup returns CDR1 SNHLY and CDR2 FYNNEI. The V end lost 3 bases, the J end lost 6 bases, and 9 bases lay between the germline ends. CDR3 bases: TGTGCCAGCAGTGAGGCTGTAGGCGAGCAGTACTTC. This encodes CASSEAVGEQYF. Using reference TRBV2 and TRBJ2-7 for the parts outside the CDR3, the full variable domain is EPEVTQTPSHQVTQMGQEVILRCVPISNHLYFYWYRQILGQKVEFLVSFYNNEISEKSEIFDDQFSVERPDGSNFTLKIRSTKLEDSAMYFCASSEAVGEQYFGPGTRLTVT.

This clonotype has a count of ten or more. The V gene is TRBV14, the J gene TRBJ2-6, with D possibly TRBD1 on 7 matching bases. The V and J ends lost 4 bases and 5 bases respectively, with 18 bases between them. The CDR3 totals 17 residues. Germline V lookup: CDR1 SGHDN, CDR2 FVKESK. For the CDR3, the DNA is TGTGCCAGCAGCCCGGGGGACAGAGCTCGTTGGGCCAACGTCCTGACTTTC. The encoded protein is CASSPGDRARWANVLTF.

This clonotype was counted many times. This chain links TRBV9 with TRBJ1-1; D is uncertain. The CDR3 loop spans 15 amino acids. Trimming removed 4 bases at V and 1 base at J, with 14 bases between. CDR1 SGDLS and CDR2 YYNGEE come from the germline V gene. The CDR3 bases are TGTGCCAGCAGCCCCCGAACGACGGGGAACACTGAAGCTTTCTTT. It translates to CASSPRTTGNTEAFF.

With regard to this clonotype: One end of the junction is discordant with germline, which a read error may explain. CDR3 coding DNA: TGCGCCAGCAGCCAGTTACAGGTATCCTACGAGCAGTACTTC. Translating it yields CASSQLQVSYEQYF. The chain has TRBV7-9 and TRBJ2-7; possible D gene TRBD1, 5 bases. Per the germline V gene, CDR1 is SEHNR and CDR2 is FQNEAQ (reference sequence). The CDR3 contains 14 residues. The full variable domain, in which reference TRBV7-9 and TRBJ2-7 provide the parts outside the CDR3, is DTGVSQNPRHKITKRGQNVTFRCDPISEHNRLYWYRQTLGQGPEFLTYFQNEAQLEKSRLLSDRFSAERPKGSFSTLEIQRTEQGDSAMYLCASSQLQVSYEQYFGPGTRLTVT.

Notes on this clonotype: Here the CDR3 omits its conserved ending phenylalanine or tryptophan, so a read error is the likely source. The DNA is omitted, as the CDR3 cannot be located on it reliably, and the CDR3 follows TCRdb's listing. The CDR3 loop reads CASSDAGAAY. The J gene is TRBJ1-4, the V gene TRBV13; TRBD1 is the table's D call, not checked against the DNA. Germline loops: CDR1 PRHDT, CDR2 FYEKMQ (reference sequence). The CDR3 extends over 10 residues, inclusive of both ends.

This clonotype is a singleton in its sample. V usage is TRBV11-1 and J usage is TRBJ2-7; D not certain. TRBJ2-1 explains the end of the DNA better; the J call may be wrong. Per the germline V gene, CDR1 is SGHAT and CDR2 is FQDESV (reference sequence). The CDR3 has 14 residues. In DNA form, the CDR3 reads TGTGCCAGCAGCTTACATATTGGGTTTGGCGAGCAGTTCTTC. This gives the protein CASSLHIGFGEQFF.

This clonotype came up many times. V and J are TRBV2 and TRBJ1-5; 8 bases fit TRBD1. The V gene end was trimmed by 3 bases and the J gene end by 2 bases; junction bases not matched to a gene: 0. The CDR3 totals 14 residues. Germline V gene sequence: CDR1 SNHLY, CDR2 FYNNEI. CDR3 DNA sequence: TGTGCCAGCAGTGAGGACAGGGGCAATCAGCCCCAGCATTTT. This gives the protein CASSEDRGNQPQHF.

This CDR3 is CASSLGGGAYHPYEQYF. The CDR3 coding sequence is TGTGCCAGCAGTTTAGGCGGGGGGGCCTACCACCCCTACGAGCAGTACTTC. The gene calls are TRBV12-3 or TRBV12-4 and TRBJ2-7, with 9 bases lining up with TRBD2. Trimming cost V 1 base and J 2 bases; bases outside gene matches: 9. CDR3 size: 17 residues.

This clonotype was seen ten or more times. CDR3 bases: TGCAGCGCCGCGACAGGGGCTGAGACCCAGTACTTC. Its translation: CSAATGAETQYF. The gene calls are TRBV29-1 and TRBJ2-5, with 8 nucleotides matching TRBD1. CDR3 length equals 12 residues. Germline lookup yields CDR1 SQVTM and CDR2 ANQGSEA. V trimming: 7 bases; J trimming: 5 bases; junction bases outside the gene matches: 6.

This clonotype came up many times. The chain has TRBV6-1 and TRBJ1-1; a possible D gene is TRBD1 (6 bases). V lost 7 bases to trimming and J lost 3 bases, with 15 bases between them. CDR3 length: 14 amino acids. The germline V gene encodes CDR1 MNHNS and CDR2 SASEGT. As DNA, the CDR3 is TGTGCCAGCATCAAACAGGGAAGGGACACTGAAGCTTTCTTT. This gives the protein CASIKQGRDTEAFF.

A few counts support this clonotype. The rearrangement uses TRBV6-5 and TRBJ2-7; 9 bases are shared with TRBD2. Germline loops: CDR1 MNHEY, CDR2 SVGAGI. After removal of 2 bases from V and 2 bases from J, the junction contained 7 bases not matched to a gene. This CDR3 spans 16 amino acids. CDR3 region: CASSYRSGSTTYEQYF. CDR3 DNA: TGTGCCAGCAGTTACCGTAGCGGGAGTACGACCTACGAGCAGTACTTC.

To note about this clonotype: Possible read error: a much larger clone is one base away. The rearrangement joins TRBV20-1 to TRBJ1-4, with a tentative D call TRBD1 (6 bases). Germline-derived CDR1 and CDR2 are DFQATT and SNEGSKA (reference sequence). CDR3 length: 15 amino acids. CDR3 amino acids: CSAYTGGEQGEKLLF. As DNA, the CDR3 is TGCAGTGCTTACACTGGGGGGGAACAGGGTGAAAAACTGCTTTTT.

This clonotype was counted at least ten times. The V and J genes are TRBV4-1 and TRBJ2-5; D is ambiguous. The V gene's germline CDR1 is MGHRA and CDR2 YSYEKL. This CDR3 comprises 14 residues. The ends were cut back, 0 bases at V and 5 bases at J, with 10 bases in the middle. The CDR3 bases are TGCGCCAGCAGCCAAGATTCGAGCTTCGAGACCCAGTACTTC. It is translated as CASSQDSSFETQYF.

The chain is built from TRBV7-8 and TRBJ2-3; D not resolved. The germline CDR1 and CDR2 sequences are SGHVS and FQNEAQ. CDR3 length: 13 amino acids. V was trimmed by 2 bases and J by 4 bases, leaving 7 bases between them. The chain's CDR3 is CASSLNYADTQYF. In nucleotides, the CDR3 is TGTGCCAGCAGCTTAAACTACGCAGATACGCAGTATTTT.

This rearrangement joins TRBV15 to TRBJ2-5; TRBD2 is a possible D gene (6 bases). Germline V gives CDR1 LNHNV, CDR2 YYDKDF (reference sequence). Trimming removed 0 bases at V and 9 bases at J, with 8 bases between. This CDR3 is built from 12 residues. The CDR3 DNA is TGTGCCACCAGCAGAGATCCGGGGGCCCAGTACTTC. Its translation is CATSRDPGAQYF.

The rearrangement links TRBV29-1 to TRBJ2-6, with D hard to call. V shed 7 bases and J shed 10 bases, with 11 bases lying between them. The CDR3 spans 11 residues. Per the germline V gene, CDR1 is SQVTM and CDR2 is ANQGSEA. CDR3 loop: CSGTGANVLTF. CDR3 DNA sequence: TGCAGCGGAACGGGTGCGAACGTCCTGACTTTC.

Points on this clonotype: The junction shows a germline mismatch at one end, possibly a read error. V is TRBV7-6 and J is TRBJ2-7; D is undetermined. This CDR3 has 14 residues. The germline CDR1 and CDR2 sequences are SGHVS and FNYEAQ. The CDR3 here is CASSSGERTGEQYF. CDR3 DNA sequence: TGCGCCAGCAGCTCCGGAGAGAGGACGGGCGAGCAGTACTTC.

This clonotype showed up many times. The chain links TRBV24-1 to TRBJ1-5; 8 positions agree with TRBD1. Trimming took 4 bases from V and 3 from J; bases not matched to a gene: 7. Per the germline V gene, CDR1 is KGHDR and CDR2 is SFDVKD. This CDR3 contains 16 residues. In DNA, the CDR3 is TGTGCCACCAGTGAGACCGGACAGGGTTTCAATCAGCCCCAGCATTTT. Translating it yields CATSETGQGFNQPQHF.

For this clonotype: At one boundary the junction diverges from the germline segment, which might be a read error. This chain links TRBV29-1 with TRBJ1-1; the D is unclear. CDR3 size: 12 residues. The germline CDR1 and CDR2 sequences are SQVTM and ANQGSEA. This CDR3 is CTVVLSATEAFF. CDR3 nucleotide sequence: TGCACCGTTGTCCTCTCTGCCACTGAAGCTTTCTTT.

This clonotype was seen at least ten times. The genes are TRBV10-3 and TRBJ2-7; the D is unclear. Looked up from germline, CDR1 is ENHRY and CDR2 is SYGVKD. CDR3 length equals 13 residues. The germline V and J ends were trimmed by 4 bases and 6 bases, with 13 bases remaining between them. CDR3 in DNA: TGTGCCATCAGTGTCCCCCCTGGCGTCGAGCAGTACTTC. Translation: CAISVPPGVEQYF.

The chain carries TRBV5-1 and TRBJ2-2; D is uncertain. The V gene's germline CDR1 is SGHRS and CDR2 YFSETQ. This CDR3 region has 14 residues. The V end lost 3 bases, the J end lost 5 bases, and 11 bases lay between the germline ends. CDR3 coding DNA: TGCGCCAGCAGCTCACGTCCTGGGACCGGGGAGCTGTTTTTT. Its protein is CASSSRPGTGELFF.

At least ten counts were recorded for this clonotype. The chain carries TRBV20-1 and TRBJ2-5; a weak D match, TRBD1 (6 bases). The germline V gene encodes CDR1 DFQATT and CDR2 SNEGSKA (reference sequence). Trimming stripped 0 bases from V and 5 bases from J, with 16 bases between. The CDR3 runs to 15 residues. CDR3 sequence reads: CSARDLTGSGETQYF. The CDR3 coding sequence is TGCAGTGCTAGAGATCTAACAGGGTCCGGCGAGACCCAGTACTTC.

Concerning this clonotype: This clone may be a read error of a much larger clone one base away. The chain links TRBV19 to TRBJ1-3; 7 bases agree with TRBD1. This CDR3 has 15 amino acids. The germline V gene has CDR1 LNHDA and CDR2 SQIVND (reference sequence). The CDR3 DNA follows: TGTGCCAGTAGTACCCAACAGGGGAAAGGAAACACCACATATTTT. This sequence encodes CASSTQQGKGNTTYF.